This TCR beta chain was retrieved from a study of shared clonotypes between healthy human individuals. V gave up 7 bases and J gave up 3 bases; unmatched junction bases: 12. Germline-derived CDR1 and CDR2 are MDHEN and SYDVKM. The CDR3 sequence is 17 residues long. Here immunoSEQ multiplex PCR was the method, and the copy in TCRdb shows in-frame clones only, minus some. The sample shows millions of clones, around 95% of them seen only once. This chain joins TRBV28 and TRBJ1-1, with TRBD1 matching 12 bases. This clonotype originated in a man between 18 and 29 years old in good health. The sample was naive CD4+ T cells sorted from blood. Subset given: CD45RA+ positively selected. The CDR3 region has the DNA TGTGCCAGCAAACTTCCCGGGACAGGGGGCCGTGACACTGAAGCTTTCTTT. Protein: CASKLPGTGGRDTEAFF.